Many counts were recorded for the clone carrying this TCR beta chain. Its antigen is not known. V dropped 4 bases and J dropped 6; count of bases not matched to a gene: 5. This CDR3 comprises 14 residues. Germline loops: CDR1 LGHNA, CDR2 YSLEER. The entry originates in a study of T-cell memory formation after mild COVID-19. Study-level points and caveats: In second-wave clones peaking day 37, SARS-CoV-2 specificity remained unconfirmed.

One entry per CDR3 protein, called by TCRdb with MiXCR from the 5' RACE reads. The sample holds about 400,000 distinct CDR3 sequences; 16% are singletons and the top ten take 20% to 25%. The chain links TRBV4-3 to TRBJ2-1, with TRBD1 matching 8 bases. The clonotype was recovered from a young man who had mild COVID-19 (a few samples of this study predate the infection). Cell type and time point are not known. What was sequenced was PBMCs or a T cell subset sorted from them (not recorded which). The DNA for the CDR3 is TGCGCCAGCAGCCGTGGGACAGGCGTCAATGAGCAGTTCTTC. Residues: CASSRGTGVNEQFF.